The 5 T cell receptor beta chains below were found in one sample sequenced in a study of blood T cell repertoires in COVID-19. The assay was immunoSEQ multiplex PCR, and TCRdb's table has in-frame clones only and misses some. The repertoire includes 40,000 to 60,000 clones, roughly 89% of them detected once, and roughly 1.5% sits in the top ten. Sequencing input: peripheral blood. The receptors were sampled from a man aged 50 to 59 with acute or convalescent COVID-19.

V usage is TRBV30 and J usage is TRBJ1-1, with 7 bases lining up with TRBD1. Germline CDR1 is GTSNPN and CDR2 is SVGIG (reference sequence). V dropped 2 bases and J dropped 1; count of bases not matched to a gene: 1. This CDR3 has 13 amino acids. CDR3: CAWSHRGNTEAFF. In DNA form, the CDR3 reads TGTGCCTGGAGTCACAGGGGGAACACTGAAGCTTTCTTT.

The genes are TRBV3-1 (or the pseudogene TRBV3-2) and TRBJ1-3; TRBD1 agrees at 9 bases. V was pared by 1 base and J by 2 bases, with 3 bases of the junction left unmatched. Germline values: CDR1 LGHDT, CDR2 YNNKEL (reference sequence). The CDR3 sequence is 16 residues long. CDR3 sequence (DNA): TGTGCCAGCAGCCAAGGGGACAGGGATGCTGGAAACACCATATATTTT. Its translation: CASSQGDRDAGNTIYF.

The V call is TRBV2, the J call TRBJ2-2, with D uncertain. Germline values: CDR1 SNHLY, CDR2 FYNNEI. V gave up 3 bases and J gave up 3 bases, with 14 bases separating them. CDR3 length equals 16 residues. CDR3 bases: TGTGCCAGCAGTGAGACGAGGTTTTGGGACACCGGGGAGCTGTTTTTT. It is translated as CASSETRFWDTGELFF.

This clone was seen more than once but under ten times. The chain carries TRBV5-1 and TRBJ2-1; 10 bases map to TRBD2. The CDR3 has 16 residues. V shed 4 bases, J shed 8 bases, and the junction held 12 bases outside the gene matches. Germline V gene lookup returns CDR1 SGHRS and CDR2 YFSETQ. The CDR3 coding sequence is TGCGCCAGCAGCACGGGAGACTTTAGCGGGAGGCATGAGCAGTTCTTC. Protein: CASSTGDFSGRHEQFF.

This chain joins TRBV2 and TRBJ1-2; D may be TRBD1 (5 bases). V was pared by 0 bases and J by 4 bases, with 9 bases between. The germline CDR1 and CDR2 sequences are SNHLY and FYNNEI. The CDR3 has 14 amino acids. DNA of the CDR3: TGTGCCAGCAGTGAAGCCAGGGCAGTCTATGGCTACACCTTC. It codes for CASSEARAVYGYTF. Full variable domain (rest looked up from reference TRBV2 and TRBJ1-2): EPEVTQTPSHQVTQMGQEVILRCVPISNHLYFYWYRQILGQKVEFLVSFYNNEISEKSEIFDDQFSVERPDGSNFTLKIRSTKLEDSAMYFCASSEARAVYGYTFGSGTRLTVV.